The rows below give T cell receptor beta chains drawn from one sample of a study of blood T cells in healthy people across ages. MiXCR was run by TCRdb on the 5' RACE reads, yielding one entry per CDR3 protein. Of approximately 1.5 million distinct CDR3 sequences in the sample, roughly two fifths were seen once. The specimen was blood. These receptor sequences come from a woman aged 18-29 years in good health. CDR3s include the opening cysteine and the closing phenylalanine or tryptophan. The D gene is left open where the match is weak. Clone size is stated in some rows and not others, as once, few, many or a class when expanded.

>TRBJ2-2|.|.|TRBV7-9
TGTGCCAGCTCCAATGTGGACTTTAACACCGGGGAGCTGTTTTTT
CASSNVDFNTGELFF
>TRBJ2-1|.|few|TRBV5-1
TGCGCCAGCAGCTTGGCCGCGGATGCCTACAATGAGCAGTTCTTC
CASSLAADAYNEQFF
>TRBJ1-5|.|.|TRBV3-1
TGTGCCAGCAGCCACGTACAGCCCCAGCATTTT
CASSHVQPQHF
>TRBJ2-4|.|.|TRBV27
TGTGCCAGCAGTTTAGACTCCTTAGCCAAAAACATTCAGTACTTC
CASSLDSLAKNIQYF
>TRBJ1-1|.|.|TRBV7-2
TGTGCCAGCAGCTTAGATTCATTCTGGACCGCGTCTGCCACTGAAGCTTTCTTT
CASSLDSFWTASATEAFF
>TRBJ1-6|.|few|TRBV7-9
TGTGCCAGCAGCGAAGACAGGAGCTCCTATAATTCACCCCTCCACTTT
CASSEDRSSYNSPLHF
>TRBJ2-1|.|.|TRBV19
TGTGCCAGTAGCCCATCAGACGGTCCCTACAATGAGCAGTTCTTC
CASSPSDGPYNEQFF
>TRBJ1-2|.|few|TRBV15
TGTGCCACCAGCAGAGATCGAACAGACGGCTATGGCTACACCTTC
CATSRDRTDGYGYTF
>TRBJ2-3|TRBD1|few|TRBV25-1
TGTGCCAGCAGTGGAGCCCTTGGGACAGGGGGTTTTGTGACGCAGTATTTT
CASSGALGTGGFVTQYF
>TRBJ1-2|.|once|TRBV10-3
TGTGCCATCAGTGACAGGGGAGTCACCTATGGCTACACCTTC
CAISDRGVTYGYTF
>TRBJ2-1|TRBD2|.|TRBV10-3
TGTGCCATCAGTGAGTCGGGCGGACTAGCGGTAAATGAGCAGTTCTTC
CAISESGGLAVNEQFF
>TRBJ2-7|.|once|TRBV7-9
TGTGCCAGCAGCTCCCTCGGCCCGGCAGCCGAGCAGTACTTC
CASSSLGPAAEQYF
>TRBJ1-6|.|.|TRBV20-1
TGCGCCGGGTTTGAGGACGCTTATTCACCCCTCCACTTT
CAGFEDAYSPLHF
>TRBJ2-5|.|.|TRBV5-6
TGTGCCAGCAGCTTAGTCGTTCGGACATCTGGGCAGACCCAGTACTTC
CASSLVVRTSGQTQYF
>TRBJ2-1|TRBD2|once|TRBV4-1
TGCGCCAGCAGCGGGGGACTAGCGAGGAGCTCCTACAATGAGCAGTTCTTC
CASSGGLARSSYNEQFF
>TRBJ1-2|TRBD1|few|TRBV12-3/TRBV12-4
TGTGCCAGCAGCGACAGGGGGCCGATCTATGGCTACACCTTC
CASSDRGPIYGYTF
>TRBJ2-7|TRBD2|few|TRBV7-3
TGTGCCAGCAGGTCTACCCCAGGACTAGCGGGAGCTTACGAGCAGTACTTC
CASRSTPGLAGAYEQYF
>TRBJ2-3|.|once|TRBV29-1
TGCAGCGTTGAGGGGGCCCACGGGGTTACAGATACGCAGTATTTT
CSVEGAHGVTDTQYF
>TRBJ2-3|TRBD2|.|TRBV7-3
TGTGCCAGTCCCGGGACTAGCGGGACCACAGATACGCAGTATTTT
CASPGTSGTTDTQYF
>TRBJ2-7|.|few|TRBV12-3/TRBV12-4
TGTGCCAGCAGTTTAGCTGAGCAGGGGTACGAGCAGTACTTC
CASSLAEQGYEQYF
>TRBJ2-7|.|.|TRBV4-3
TGCGCCAGCAGCCAAGATGACAGGCTAGTCGAGCGGTACTTC
CASSQDDRLVERYF
>TRBJ1-1|.|few|TRBV21-1
TGTGCCAGCAGCAAAGGCCCAATTTTTATTAGGGCTTTCTTT
CASSKGPIFIRAFF
>TRBJ1-2|.|many|TRBV6-5
TGTGCCAGCAGAGTACAGGGAGGGAGTGCTGGCTACACCTTC
CASRVQGGSAGYTF
>TRBJ2-4|.|.|TRBV2
TGTGCCAGCAGGACCCCGGGGTCCAGCTACATTCAGTACTTC
CASRTPGSSYIQYF
>TRBJ2-7|.|.|TRBV7-9
TGTGCCAGCAGCTTAGTGGGGGACACCTACGAGCAGTACTTC
CASSLVGDTYEQYF
>TRBJ2-5|.|many|TRBV4-1
TGTGCCAGCAGCTTAACACGGCAAGAGACCCAGTACTTC
CASSLTRQETQYF
>TRBJ2-7|TRBD2|.|TRBV5-1
TGCGCCAGCAGCTTGGAAACTAGCGGATCCTACAATGAGCAGTACTTC
CASSLETSGSYNEQYF
>TRBJ2-7|TRBD2|.|TRBV2
TGTGCCAGCCGACTAGCGGAAGGGAATGAGCAGTACTTC
CASRLAEGNEQYF
>TRBJ2-3|.|.|TRBV6-6
TGTGCCAGCAGTTACCGTCCGGGGGTCAGTCGCGATACGCAGTATTTT
CASSYRPGVSRDTQYF
>TRBJ2-3|TRBD2|.|TRBV20-1
TGCAGTGCTAGTCATAGCGGGGGGGCGAGAACAGATACGCAGTATTTT
CSASHSGGARTDTQYF
>TRBJ2-1|TRBD2|few|TRBV10-3
TGTGCCATCAGTGAGTCGGGCGCGGGGGGCGGCTCCTACAATGAGCAGTTCTTC
CAISESGAGGGSYNEQFF
>TRBJ2-3|.|few|TRBV5-1
TGCGCCAGCAGCTTCGGGCAGGTCCAGCGAGATACGCAGTATTTT
CASSFGQVQRDTQYF
>TRBJ2-5|.|many|TRBV5-1
TGCGCCAGCAGCTTGCGGGGGACGACTTTCCAAGAGACCCAGTACTTC
CASSLRGTTFQETQYF
>TRBJ2-5|.|.|TRBV29-1
TGCAGCGTTGCTTCTAGACTAAAAGAGACCCAGTACTTC
CSVASRLKETQYF
>TRBJ2-1|TRBD2|.|TRBV4-1
TGCGCCAGCAGCCCCCCGGGACTAGCGGGGCCTAGCTCCTACAATGAGCAGTTCTTC
CASSPPGLAGPSSYNEQFF
>TRBJ2-1|TRBD2|once|TRBV27
TGTACCAGCAGCCCCGCACCCCCAGGGACTACCCGCAATGAGCAGTTCTTC
CTSSPAPPGTTRNEQFF
>TRBJ2-7|.|few|TRBV25-1
TGTGCCAGCAGGCCTACGGCTTCCTACGAGCAGTACTTC
CASRPTASYEQYF
>TRBJ2-1|TRBD2|.|TRBV24-1
TGTGCCACCAGTGAACAACTAGCGGGAGCTAGTGAGCAGTTCTTC
CATSEQLAGASEQFF
>TRBJ1-2|.|.|TRBV30
TGTGCCTGGAGTGTACCGGGATTCTATGGCTACACCTTC
CAWSVPGFYGYTF
>TRBJ2-4|.|few|TRBV7-2
TGTGCCAGCAGCTTAGACCCAGCCGCCAAAAACATTCAGTACTTC
CASSLDPAAKNIQYF
>TRBJ2-1|TRBD1|few|TRBV20-1
TGCAGTGCTTGGGGGACAGCAGAGCAGTTCTTC
CSAWGTAEQFF
>TRBJ2-7|TRBD1|few|TRBV10-3
TGTGCCATCAGTGATTTAGACAGGGGAATCAACGAGCAGTACTTC
CAISDLDRGINEQYF
>TRBJ1-2|.|.|TRBV30
TGTGCCTGGAGTGTGGACACTAACTATGGCTACACCTTC
CAWSVDTNYGYTF
>TRBJ2-7|TRBD1|.|TRBV5-1
TGCGCCAGCAGCTTGGAGCCCGGGACAGGGGGCATCTACGAGCAGTACTTC
CASSLEPGTGGIYEQYF
>TRBJ1-1|TRBD1|few|TRBV5-1
TGCGCCAGCAGCTTCTCTCGGGACAGTTGGTTGGGCACTGAAGCTTTCTTT
CASSFSRDSWLGTEAFF
>TRBJ2-1|.|.|TRBV12-5
TGTGCTAGTGGTTCCGGAGCTTTCAATGAGCAGTTCTTC
CASGSGAFNEQFF
>TRBJ2-3|.|.|TRBV20-1
TGCAGTGCTAGAGATCGCTGGGGCACAGATACGCAGTATTTT
CSARDRWGTDTQYF
>TRBJ2-1|.|.|TRBV9
TGTGCCAGCAGCGTAGCCCTAGCGTCGTTTAGGGAGCAGTTCTTC
CASSVALASFREQFF
>TRBJ2-7|TRBD1|.|TRBV27
TGTGCCAGCAGTTTAGATAACGGACAGGGGACCCACGAGCAGTACTTC
CASSLDNGQGTHEQYF
>TRBJ2-3|TRBD2|.|TRBV20-1
TGCAGTGCTAGTCTGGCGGGGGTTGCAGATACGCAGTATTTT
CSASLAGVADTQYF
>TRBJ1-6|.|.|TRBV2
TGTGCCAGCATATACGGGGCAGATAATTCACCCCTCCACTTT
CASIYGADNSPLHF
>TRBJ2-7|.|.|TRBV20-1
TGCAGTGCTGCCCTCAGCGGAGGAAGCTCCTACGAGCAGTACTTC
CSAALSGGSSYEQYF
>TRBJ2-5|TRBD2|few|TRBV20-1
TGCAGTGCTCAGACTAGCGGGGAGCACCAAGAGACCCAGTACTTC
CSAQTSGEHQETQYF
>TRBJ2-7|.|.|TRBV18
TGTGCCAGCTCCCCGGCGGTTTCCTACAATGAGCAGTACTTC
CASSPAVSYNEQYF